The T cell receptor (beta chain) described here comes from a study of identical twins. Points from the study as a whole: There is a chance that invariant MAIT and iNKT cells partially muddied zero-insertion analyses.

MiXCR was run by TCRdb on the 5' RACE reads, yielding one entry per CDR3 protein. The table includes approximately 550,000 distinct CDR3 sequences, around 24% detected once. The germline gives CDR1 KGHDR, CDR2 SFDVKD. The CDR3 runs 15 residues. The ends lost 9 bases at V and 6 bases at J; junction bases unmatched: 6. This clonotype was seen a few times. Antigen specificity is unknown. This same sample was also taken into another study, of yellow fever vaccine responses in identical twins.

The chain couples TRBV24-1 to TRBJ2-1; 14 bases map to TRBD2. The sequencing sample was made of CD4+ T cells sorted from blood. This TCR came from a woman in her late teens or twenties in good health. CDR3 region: CATGQTSGGANEQFF. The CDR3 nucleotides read TGTGCCACCGGCCAGACTAGCGGGGGGGCCAATGAGCAGTTCTTC.